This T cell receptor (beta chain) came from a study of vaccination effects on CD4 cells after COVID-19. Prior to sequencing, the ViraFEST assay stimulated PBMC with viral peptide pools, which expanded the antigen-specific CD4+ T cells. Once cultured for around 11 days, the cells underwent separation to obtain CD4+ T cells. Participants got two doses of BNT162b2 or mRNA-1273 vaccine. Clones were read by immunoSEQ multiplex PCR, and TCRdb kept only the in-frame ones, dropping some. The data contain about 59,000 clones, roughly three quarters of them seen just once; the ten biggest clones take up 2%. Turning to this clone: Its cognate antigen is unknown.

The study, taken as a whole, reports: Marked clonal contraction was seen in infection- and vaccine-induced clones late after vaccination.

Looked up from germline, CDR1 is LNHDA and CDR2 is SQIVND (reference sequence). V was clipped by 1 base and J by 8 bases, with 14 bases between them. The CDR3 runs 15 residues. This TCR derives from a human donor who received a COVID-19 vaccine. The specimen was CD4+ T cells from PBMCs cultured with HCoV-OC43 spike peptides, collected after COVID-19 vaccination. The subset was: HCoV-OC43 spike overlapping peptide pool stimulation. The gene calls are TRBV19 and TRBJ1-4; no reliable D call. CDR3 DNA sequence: TGTGCCAGTAGTATAGTACTACCGAGAGGGGAAAAACTGTTTTTT. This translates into CASSIVLPRGEKLFF.